The source of this T cell receptor beta chain is a study of PD-1 blockade in classical Hodgkin lymphoma. Following autologous stem cell transplantation, relapse occurred in every patient, and exposure to brentuximab vedotin varied. Germline assignment: CDR1 GTSNPN and CDR2 SVGIG (reference sequence). Deletions cut 0 bases from V and 4 bases from J, with 28 bases between. This CDR3 comprises 20 residues. Sequencing used immunoSEQ multiplex PCR; TCRdb keeps in-frame clones, though not all of them. The sample records about 58,000 clones, roughly 90% being singletons. The V and J genes are TRBV30 and TRBJ1-5, with D possibly being TRBD1 (6 bases). The source is a human donor with classical Hodgkin lymphoma. The sequenced sample was peripheral blood mononuclear cells (PBMCs), obtained before the second cycle of nivolumab. This CDR3 reads CAWSVKGGLAPVHTNQPQHF. CDR3 DNA: TGTGCCTGGAGTGTAAAGGGGGGGTTGGCTCCCGTACATACGAATCAGCCCCAGCATTTT.